This TCR beta chain was identified during a study of blood T cell repertoires in COVID-19. Across the whole study: Both acute and convalescent COVID-19 samples were obtained from the United States, Italy and Spain. In each case, the material was cDNA or gDNA derived from T cells, B-cell-depleted T cells, or PBMCs.

Sequencing used immunoSEQ multiplex PCR; TCRdb keeps in-frame clones, though not all of them. This table holds 350,000 or so clones, roughly nine tenths found once. CDR1 and CDR2 (germline): MNHEY, SMNVEV (reference sequence). This CDR3 is built from 13 residues. Trimming took off 5 bases at V and 6 bases at J, with 13 bases between the two ends. The chain recombines TRBV27 with TRBJ1-2, with D possibly matching TRBD1 (6 bases). This receptor was obtained from a woman aged 25-40 years who had recovered from COVID-19. Source material: PBMCs or T cells enriched from blood (not recorded which). The CDR3 loop is CASSRTVIHGYTF. DNA for the CDR3: TGTGCCAGCAGTAGGACAGTTATACATGGCTACACCTTC.